A single sample gave rise to the 7 T cell receptor beta chains below, sequenced in a study of T cell repertoires in aging, cancer and after chemotherapy. TRB rearrangements spanning V, D and J were amplified using mixed TRB-A/B primers. TCRdb redid the calling of the multiplex PCR reads with MiXCR, one entry per CDR3 protein. The table has several thousand distinct CDR3 sequences, just under 25% seen once. TCR beta rearrangements were amplified from peripheral blood genomic DNA. Material: blood. The receptors derive from a human donor with a blood cancer.

The rearrangement links TRBV6-2 or TRBV6-3 to TRBJ1-2; tentatively, D is TRBD1 (6 bases). V was clipped by 5 bases and J by 0 bases, with 13 bases between them. The CDR3 loop spans 15 amino acids. From germline, CDR1 is MNHEY and CDR2 SVGEGT. The CDR3 DNA is TGTGCCAGCAGTATCCGGGACACCCCTAACTATGGCTACACCTTC. Its translation: CASSIRDTPNYGYTF.

This sequence joins TRBV6-4 and TRBJ2-3; 8 nucleotides agree with TRBD1. Germline CDR1 and CDR2: MRHNA and SNTAGT. The CDR3 runs 14 residues. V dropped 0 bases and J dropped 4; count of bases not matched to a gene: 0. As DNA, the CDR3 is TGTGCCAGCAGTGACTCACAGGGGGCAGATACGCAGTATTTT. This gives the protein CASSDSQGADTQYF.

By proportion, this clonotype is medium-sized. The V and J genes are TRBV6-2 or TRBV6-3 and TRBJ2-2, with 13 nucleotides matching TRBD2. Germline CDR1 and CDR2: MNHEY and SVGEGT. V was clipped by 6 bases and J by 5 bases; unmatched bases: 3. This CDR3 comprises 15 residues. CDR3 sequence reads: CASSGTSGETGELFF. The CDR3, as DNA: TGTGCCAGCAGCGGGACTAGCGGGGAGACCGGGGAGCTGTTTTTT.

The chain couples TRBV7-2 to TRBJ2-1; 12 nucleotides align to TRBD2. Trimming removed 6 bases from V and 6 bases from J; junction bases left unmatched: 6. Looked up from germline, CDR1 is SGHTA and CDR2 is FQGNSA. This CDR3 has 15 residues. The CDR3 nucleotides are TGTGCCAGCAGATTTACTAGCGGGAGGCTCAATGAGCAGTTCTTC. It codes for CASRFTSGRLNEQFF.

This clonotype is categorized as medium-sized. J is TRBJ1-6 and V is TRBV6-5, with 7 bases aligning to TRBD1. The ends lost 6 bases at V and 7 bases at J; junction bases unmatched: 9. Germline V gene sequence: CDR1 MNHEY, CDR2 SVGAGI. CDR3 length equals 15 residues. The CDR3 bases are TGTGCCAGCAGCCAACGACAGGGAGGAAATTCACCCCTCCACTTT. It is translated as CASSQRQGGNSPLHF.

J is TRBJ2-3 and V is TRBV28; D is possibly TRBD2 (5 bases). The CDR3 totals 16 residues. Per germline, CDR1 MDHEN and CDR2 SYDVKM. Trimming shortened V by 4 bases and J by 1 base, and 15 bases separated the two germline ends. The CDR3 loop reads CASSSFWERGTDTQYF. CDR3 coding DNA: TGTGCCAGCAGTTCTTTTTGGGAGAGGGGCACAGATACGCAGTATTTT.

This clonotype is medium-sized (0.01 to 0.1%). The chain carries TRBV6-2 or TRBV6-3 and TRBJ2-7, with 7 bases identical to TRBD1. This CDR3 contains 16 residues. Germline assignment: CDR1 MNHEY and CDR2 SVGEGT. V gave up 6 bases and J gave up 0 bases; unmatched junction bases: 11. The CDR3 bases are TGTGCCAGCAGGCCGACCAACAGGGGTAGCTCCTACGAGCAGTACTTC. This gives the protein CASRPTNRGSSYEQYF.